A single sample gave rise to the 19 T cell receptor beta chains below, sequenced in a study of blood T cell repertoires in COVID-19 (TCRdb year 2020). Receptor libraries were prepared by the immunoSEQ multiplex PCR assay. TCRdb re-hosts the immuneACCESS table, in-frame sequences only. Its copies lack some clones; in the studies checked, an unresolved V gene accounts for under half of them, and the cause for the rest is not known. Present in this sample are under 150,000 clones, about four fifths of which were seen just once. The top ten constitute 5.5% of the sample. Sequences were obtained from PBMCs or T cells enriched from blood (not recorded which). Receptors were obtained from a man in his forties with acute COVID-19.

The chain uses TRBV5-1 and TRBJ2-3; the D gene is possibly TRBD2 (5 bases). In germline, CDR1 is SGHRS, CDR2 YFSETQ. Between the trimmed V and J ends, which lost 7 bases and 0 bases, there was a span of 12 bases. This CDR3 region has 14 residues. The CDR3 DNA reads TGCGCCAGCCGACCGGGGTCAAGCACAGATACGCAGTATTTT. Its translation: CASRPGSSTDTQYF.

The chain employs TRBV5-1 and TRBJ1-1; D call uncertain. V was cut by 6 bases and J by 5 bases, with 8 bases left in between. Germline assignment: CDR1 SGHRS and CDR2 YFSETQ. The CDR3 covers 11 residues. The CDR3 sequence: CASTTRTEAFF. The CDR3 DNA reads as TGCGCCAGCACGACAAGAACTGAAGCTTTCTTT.

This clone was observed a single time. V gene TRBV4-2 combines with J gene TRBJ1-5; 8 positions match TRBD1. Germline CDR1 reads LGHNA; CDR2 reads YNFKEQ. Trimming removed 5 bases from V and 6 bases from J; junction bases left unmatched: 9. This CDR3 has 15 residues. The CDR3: CASSSGQGGGQPQHF. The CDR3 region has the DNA TGTGCCAGCAGCTCAGGACAGGGAGGAGGTCAGCCCCAGCATTTT.

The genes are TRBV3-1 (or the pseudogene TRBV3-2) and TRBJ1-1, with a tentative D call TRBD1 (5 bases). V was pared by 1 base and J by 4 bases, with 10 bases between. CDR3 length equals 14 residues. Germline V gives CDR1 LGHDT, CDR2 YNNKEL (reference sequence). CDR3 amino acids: CASSQVPQGTEAFF. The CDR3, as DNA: TGTGCCAGCAGCCAAGTCCCCCAGGGCACTGAAGCTTTCTTT.

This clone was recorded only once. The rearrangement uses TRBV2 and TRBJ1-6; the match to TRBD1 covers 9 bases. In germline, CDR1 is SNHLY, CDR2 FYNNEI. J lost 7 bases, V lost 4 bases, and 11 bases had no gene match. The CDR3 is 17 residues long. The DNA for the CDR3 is TGTGCCAGCAGTGCATACCTCCCGGGACAGGGAAATTCACCCCTCCACTTT. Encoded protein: CASSAYLPGQGNSPLHF.

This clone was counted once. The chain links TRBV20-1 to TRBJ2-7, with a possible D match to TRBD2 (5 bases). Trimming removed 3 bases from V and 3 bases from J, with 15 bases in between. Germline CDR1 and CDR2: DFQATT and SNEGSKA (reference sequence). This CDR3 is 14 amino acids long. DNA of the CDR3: TGCAGTGCTAGTTCCTCCGGCGGGTTCTACGAGCAGTACTTC. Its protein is CSASSSGGFYEQYF.

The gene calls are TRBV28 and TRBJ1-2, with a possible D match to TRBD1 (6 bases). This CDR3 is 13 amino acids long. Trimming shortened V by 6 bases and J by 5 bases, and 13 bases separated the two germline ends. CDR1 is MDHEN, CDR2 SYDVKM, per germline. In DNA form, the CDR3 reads TGTGCCAGCAGCTGGTCAGGGGCATATGGCTACACCTTC. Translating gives CASSWSGAYGYTF.

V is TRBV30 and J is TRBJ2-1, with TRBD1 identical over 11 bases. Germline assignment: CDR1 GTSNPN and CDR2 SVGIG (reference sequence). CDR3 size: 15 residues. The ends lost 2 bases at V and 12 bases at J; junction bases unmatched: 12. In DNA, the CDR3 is TGTGCCTGGAGTATGCCGGGACAGGGGGGAGGTGGGCAGTTCTTC. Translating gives CAWSMPGQGGGGQFF.

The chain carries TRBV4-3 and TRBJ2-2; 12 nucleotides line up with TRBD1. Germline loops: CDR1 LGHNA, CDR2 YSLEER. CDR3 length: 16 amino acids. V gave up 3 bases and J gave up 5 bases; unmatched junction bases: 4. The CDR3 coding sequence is TGCGCCAGCAGCCACGGGACAGGGGGCTTGACCGGGGAGCTGTTTTTT. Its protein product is CASSHGTGGLTGELFF.

Here the CDR3 DNA reads TGTGCCAGCAGCCAAAGGGGGCGGGGTAACACCGGGGAGCTGTTTTTT. Translation: CASSQRGRGNTGELFF. V gene TRBV3-1 (or the pseudogene TRBV3-2) combines with J gene TRBJ2-2; possible D gene TRBD1, 7 bases. V lost 2 bases to trimming and J lost 2 bases, with 12 bases between them. The CDR3 runs to 16 residues. From germline, CDR1 is LGHDT and CDR2 YNNKEL (reference sequence).

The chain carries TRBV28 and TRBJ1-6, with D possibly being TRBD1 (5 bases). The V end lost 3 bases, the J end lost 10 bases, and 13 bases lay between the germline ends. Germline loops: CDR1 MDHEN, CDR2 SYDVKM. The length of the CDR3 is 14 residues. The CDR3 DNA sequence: TGTGCCAGCAGTTTGTCGCCTGGGGCATCACCCCTCCACTTT. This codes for CASSLSPGASPLHF. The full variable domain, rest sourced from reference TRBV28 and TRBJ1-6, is DVKVTQSSRYLVKRTGEKVFLECVQDMDHENMFWYRQDPGLGLRLIYFSYDVKMKEKGDIPEGYSVSREKKERFSLILESASTNQTSMYLCASSLSPGASPLHFGNGTRLTVT.

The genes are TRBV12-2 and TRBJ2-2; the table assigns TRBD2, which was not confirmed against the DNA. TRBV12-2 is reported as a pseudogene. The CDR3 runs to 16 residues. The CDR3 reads CASRPPRARDTGELFF. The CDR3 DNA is TGTGCAAGTCGCCCCCCGAGAGCGAGGGACACCGGGGAGCTGTTTTTT.

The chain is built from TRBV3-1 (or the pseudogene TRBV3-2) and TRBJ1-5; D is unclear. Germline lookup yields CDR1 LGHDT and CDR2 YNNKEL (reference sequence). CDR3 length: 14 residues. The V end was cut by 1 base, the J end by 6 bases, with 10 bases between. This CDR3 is CASSQGPQVQPQHF. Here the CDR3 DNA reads TGTGCCAGCAGCCAAGGGCCTCAGGTTCAGCCCCAGCATTTT.

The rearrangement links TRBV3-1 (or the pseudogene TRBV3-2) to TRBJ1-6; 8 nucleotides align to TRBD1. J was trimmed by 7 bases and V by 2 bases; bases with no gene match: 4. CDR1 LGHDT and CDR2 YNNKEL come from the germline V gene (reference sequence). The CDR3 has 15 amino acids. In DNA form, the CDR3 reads TGTGCCAGCAGCCAAAGGGGACAGGAGAATTCACCCCTCCACTTT. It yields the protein CASSQRGQENSPLHF.

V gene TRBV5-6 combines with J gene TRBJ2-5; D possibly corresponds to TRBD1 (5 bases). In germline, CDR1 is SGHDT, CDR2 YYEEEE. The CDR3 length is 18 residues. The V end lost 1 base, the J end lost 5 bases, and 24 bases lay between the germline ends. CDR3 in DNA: TGTGCCAGCAGCTTGCTTCCGTTACCCAGGGCAGGTGGGGAGACCCAGTACTTC. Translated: CASSLLPLPRAGGETQYF.

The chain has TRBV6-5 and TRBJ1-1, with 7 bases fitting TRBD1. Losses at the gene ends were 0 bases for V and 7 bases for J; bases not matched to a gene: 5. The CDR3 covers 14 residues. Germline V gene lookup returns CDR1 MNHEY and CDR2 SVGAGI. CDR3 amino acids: CASSYSRDSSEAFF. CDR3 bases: TGTGCCAGCAGTTACTCGCGGGACAGCAGTGAAGCTTTCTTT.

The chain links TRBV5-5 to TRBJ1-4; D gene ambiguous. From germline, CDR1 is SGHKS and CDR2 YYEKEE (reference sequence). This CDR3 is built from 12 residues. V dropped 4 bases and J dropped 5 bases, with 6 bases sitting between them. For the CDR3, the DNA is TGTGCCAGCAGCCCTGTGAATGAAAAACTGTTTTTT. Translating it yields CASSPVNEKLFF.

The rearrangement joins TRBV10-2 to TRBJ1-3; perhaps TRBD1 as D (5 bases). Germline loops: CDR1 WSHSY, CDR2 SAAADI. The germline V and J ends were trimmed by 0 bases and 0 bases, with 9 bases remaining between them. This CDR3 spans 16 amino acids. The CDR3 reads CASSESGGSSGNTIYF. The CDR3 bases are TGCGCCAGCAGTGAGTCGGGGGGAAGCTCTGGAAACACCATATATTTT.

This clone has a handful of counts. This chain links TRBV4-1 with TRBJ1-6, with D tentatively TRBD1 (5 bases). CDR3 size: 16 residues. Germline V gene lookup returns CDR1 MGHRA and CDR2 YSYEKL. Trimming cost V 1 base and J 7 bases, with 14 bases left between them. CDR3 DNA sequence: TGCGCCAGCAGCCAAGCAGGGCAATCAAGGAATTCACCCCTCCACTTT. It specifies CASSQAGQSRNSPLHF.